This T cell receptor beta chain stems from a study of shared clonotypes between healthy human individuals. TCRdb keeps only in-frame clones here, not all; method: immunoSEQ multiplex PCR. The sample includes fewer than 2.5 million clones, more than 85% of them seen just once. The trim removed 2 bases at V and 2 bases at J, leaving 6 bases unmatched. CDR3 size: 16 residues. CDR1 and CDR2 from the germline V gene are KGHSH and LQKENI. None of the donors, who were healthy HIV-negative adults, had recently had acute infections or vaccinations. This clone is a singleton in its sample. The chain employs TRBV18 and TRBJ2-4, with TRBD2 matching 7 bases. The TCR originated in a man between 18 and 29 years old in good health. Some clones in this sample may be carry-over from other donors' samples. The sequencing input was naive CD4+ T cells from PBMCs. The subset here: CD45RA+ positively selected. This CDR3 is CASSPNSGGPKNIQYF. The CDR3 DNA reads as TGTGCCAGCTCACCAAATTCGGGAGGCCCCAAAAACATTCAGTACTTC.